This passage covers 13 T cell receptor beta chains from one sample sequenced in a study of T cell repertoires and HLA-DP antigens. Profiled with immunoSEQ multiplex PCR; TCRdb holds only in-frame clones, not every one. The sample includes fewer than 75,000 clones, 80% of them seen just once. These receptors have no known antigen. The sample was CD4+ T cells from PBMCs. Receptors originate from a man aged 55 to 70 in good health and CMV-seronegative.

The V call is TRBV15, the J call TRBJ2-3; the match to TRBD2 covers 7 bases. The junction had 5 bases not matched to a gene; V was cut back by 0 bases and J by 2 bases. The germline CDR1 and CDR2 sequences are LNHNV and YYDKDF (reference sequence). The CDR3 totals 16 residues. The CDR3 nucleotides are TGTGCCACCAGCAGAGAGAGCGGGGTCTTCACAGATACGCAGTATTTT. Translation gives CATSRESGVFTDTQYF.

The chain links TRBV18 to TRBJ1-2; a possible D gene is TRBD1 (5 bases). CDR1 is KGHSH and CDR2 is LQKENI in the germline V gene. The V gene lost 3 bases and the J gene lost 7 bases, with 9 bases spanning the gap. This CDR3 has 12 residues. CDR3 protein: CASSPSGIGYTF. The CDR3 nucleotides read TGTGCCAGCTCACCTTCAGGGATTGGCTACACCTTC. The full variable domain, in which reference TRBV18 and TRBJ1-2 provide the parts outside the CDR3, is NAGVMQNPRHLVRRRGQEARLRCSPMKGHSHVYWYRQLPEEGLKFMVYLQKENIIDESGMPKERFSAEFPKEGPSILRIQQVVRGDSAAYFCASSPSGIGYTFGSGTRLTVV.

The genes are TRBV19 and TRBJ1-5; no reliable D call. V lost 4 bases, J lost 1 base, and 11 bases lay in between. CDR3 length: 15 amino acids. CDR1 and CDR2 from the germline V gene are LNHDA and SQIVND (reference sequence). The CDR3 reads CASSSTPGSNQPQHF. The DNA of the CDR3 is TGTGCCAGTAGTAGTACGCCCGGGAGCAATCAGCCCCAGCATTTT.

V usage is TRBV10-2 and J usage is TRBJ2-1; the D gene is possibly TRBD1 (6 bases). The germline V gene has CDR1 WSHSY and CDR2 SAAADI. CDR3 length: 13 amino acids. Trimming took 7 bases from V and 5 from J, leaving 12 bases between them. The CDR3 nucleotides are TGCGCCAGCACTCGACAGGCCGACAATGAGCAGTTCTTC. It is translated as CASTRQADNEQFF.

The rearrangement uses TRBV5-1 and TRBJ2-3; 9 nucleotides agree with TRBD2. CDR3 length: 14 residues. Germline CDR1 SGHRS, CDR2 YFSETQ. J gave up 4 bases and V 3 bases, and 3 bases lay outside the gene matches. CDR3 region: CASSSGLASDTQYF. The CDR3, as DNA: TGCGCCAGCAGCTCGGGACTAGCCTCAGATACGCAGTATTTT.

This clone was found a few times. The chain links TRBV27 to TRBJ1-6; no firm D call. Germline assignment: CDR1 MNHEY and CDR2 SMNVEV (reference sequence). The CDR3 totals 16 residues. The V end lost 5 bases, the J end lost 6 bases, and 17 bases lay between the germline ends. This chain's CDR3 is CASSKLGPKANSPLHF. The DNA for the CDR3 is TGTGCCAGCAGTAAACTCGGACCGAAGGCTAATTCACCCCTCCACTTT.

The chain couples TRBV5-4 to TRBJ2-7; 8 bases are shared with TRBD1. The V and J ends lost 3 bases and 2 bases, in that order; junction bases with no gene match: 10. The CDR3 totals 16 residues. Germline V gene sequence: CDR1 SGHNT, CDR2 YYREEE (reference sequence). The CDR3 reads CASSSGAGTGAYEQYF. Written as DNA, the CDR3 is TGTGCCAGCAGCTCGGGCGCCGGGACAGGAGCCTACGAGCAGTACTTC.

This chain joins TRBV21-1 and TRBJ2-5; the DNA was not compared with TRBD2, the D call given in the table. TRBV21-1 is annotated as a pseudogene. There are 20 residues in the CDR3. As DNA, the CDR3 is TGTGCCAGCAGCAAAGAGGTTAGCGGGAGTCAAGCCCCGTTAGGAGAGACCCAGTACTTC. Its protein is CASSKEVSGSQAPLGETQYF.

CDR3 region: CASSYSKQVLHF. The CDR3 bases are TGTGCCAGCAGTTACTCGAAACAGGTCCTCCACTTT. The chain carries TRBV6-6 and TRBJ1-6; TRBD1 is a possible D gene (5 bases). CDR1 is MNHNY and CDR2 is SVGAGI in the germline V gene (reference sequence). This CDR3 contains 12 residues. Trimming pared 0 bases from V and 15 bases from J, leaving 9 bases between.

This chain joins TRBV19 and TRBJ2-1; D unclear. Germline loops: CDR1 LNHDA, CDR2 SQIVND (reference sequence). The V and J ends lost 6 bases and 5 bases respectively, with 14 bases between them. The CDR3 has 14 residues. CDR3 sequence reads: CASSFSISNNEQFF. CDR3 bases: TGTGCCAGTAGCTTTAGTATTTCCAACAATGAGCAGTTCTTC.

The chain carries TRBV5-6 and TRBJ1-1; tentative D call: TRBD1 (5 bases). The germline CDR1 and CDR2 sequences are SGHDT and YYEEEE. The CDR3 is 14 amino acids. Deletions cut 0 bases from V and 1 base from J, with 7 bases between. DNA for the CDR3: TGTGCCAGCAGCTTGGTCAGGGCGAACACTGAAGCTTTCTTT. It is translated as CASSLVRANTEAFF. Looking up the rest from reference TRBV5-6 and TRBJ1-1 gives the full variable domain: DAGVTQSPTHLIKTRGQQVTLRCSPKSGHDTVSWYQQALGQGPQFIFQYYEEEERQRGNFPDRFSGHQFPNYSSELNVNALLLGDSALYLCASSLVRANTEAFFGQGTRLTVV.

The V and J genes are TRBV19 and TRBJ2-1, with D perhaps matching TRBD2 (7 bases). Germline loops: CDR1 LNHDA, CDR2 SQIVND (reference sequence). This CDR3 comprises 17 residues. Trimming pared 2 bases from V and 5 bases from J, leaving 19 bases between. CDR3 region: CASSIRAGATIHNEQFF. In nucleotides, the CDR3 is TGTGCCAGTAGTATAAGGGCGGGGGCGACGATCCACAATGAGCAGTTCTTC. The full variable domain, completed using reference TRBV19 and TRBJ2-1, is DGGITQSPKYLFRKEGQNVTLSCEQNLNHDAMYWYRQDPGQGLRLIYYSQIVNDFQKGDIAEGYSVSREKKESFPLTVTSAQKNPTAFYLCASSIRAGATIHNEQFFGPGTRLTVL.

The rearrangement joins TRBV7-2 to TRBJ1-4, with TRBD1 as a possible D gene (5 bases). Germline V gene data show CDR1 as SGHTA and CDR2 as FQGNSA. This CDR3 has 15 residues. Deletions cut 5 bases from V and 5 bases from J, with 15 bases between. The CDR3, as DNA: TGTGCCAGCAGCCCCTGGACATCCTCAAATGAAAAACTGTTTTTT. Protein: CASSPWTSSNEKLFF.